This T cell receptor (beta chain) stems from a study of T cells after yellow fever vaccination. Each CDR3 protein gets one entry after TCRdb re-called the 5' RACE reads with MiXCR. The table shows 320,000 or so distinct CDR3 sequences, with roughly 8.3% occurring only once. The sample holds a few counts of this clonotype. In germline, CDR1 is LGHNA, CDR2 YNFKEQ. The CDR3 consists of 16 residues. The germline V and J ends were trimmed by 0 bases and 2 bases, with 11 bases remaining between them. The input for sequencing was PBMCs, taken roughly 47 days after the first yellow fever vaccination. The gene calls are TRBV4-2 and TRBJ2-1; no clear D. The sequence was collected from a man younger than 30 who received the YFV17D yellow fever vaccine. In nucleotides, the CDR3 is TGTGCCAGCAGCCAAGATACCCGCGGTACCTACAATGAGCAGTTCTTC. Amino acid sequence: CASSQDTRGTYNEQFF.